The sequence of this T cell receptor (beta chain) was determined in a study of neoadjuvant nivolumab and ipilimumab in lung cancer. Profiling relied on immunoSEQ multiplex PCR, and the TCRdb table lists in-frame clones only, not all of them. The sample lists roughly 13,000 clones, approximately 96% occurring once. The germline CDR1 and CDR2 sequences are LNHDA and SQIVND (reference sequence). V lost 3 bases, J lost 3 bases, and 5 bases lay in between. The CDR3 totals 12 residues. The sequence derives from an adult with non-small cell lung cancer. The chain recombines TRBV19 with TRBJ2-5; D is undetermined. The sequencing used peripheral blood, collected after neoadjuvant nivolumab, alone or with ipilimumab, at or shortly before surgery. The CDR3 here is CASSIREETQYF. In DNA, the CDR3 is TGTGCCAGTAGTATTCGGGAAGAGACCCAGTACTTC.